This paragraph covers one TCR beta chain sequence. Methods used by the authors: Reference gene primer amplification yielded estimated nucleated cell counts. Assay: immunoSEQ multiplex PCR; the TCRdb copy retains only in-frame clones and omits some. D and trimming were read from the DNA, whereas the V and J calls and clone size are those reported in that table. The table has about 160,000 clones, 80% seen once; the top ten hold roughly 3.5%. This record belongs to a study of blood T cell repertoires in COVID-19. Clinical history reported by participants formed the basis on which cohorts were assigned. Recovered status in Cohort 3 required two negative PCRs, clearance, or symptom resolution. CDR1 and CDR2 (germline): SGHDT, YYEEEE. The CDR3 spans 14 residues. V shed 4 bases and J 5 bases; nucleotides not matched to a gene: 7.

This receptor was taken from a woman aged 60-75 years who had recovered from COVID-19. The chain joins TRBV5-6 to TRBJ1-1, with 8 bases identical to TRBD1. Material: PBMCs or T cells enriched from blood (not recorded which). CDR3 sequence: CASSGNRGRTEAFF. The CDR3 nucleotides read TGTGCCAGCAGCGGAAACAGGGGGAGGACTGAAGCTTTCTTT.